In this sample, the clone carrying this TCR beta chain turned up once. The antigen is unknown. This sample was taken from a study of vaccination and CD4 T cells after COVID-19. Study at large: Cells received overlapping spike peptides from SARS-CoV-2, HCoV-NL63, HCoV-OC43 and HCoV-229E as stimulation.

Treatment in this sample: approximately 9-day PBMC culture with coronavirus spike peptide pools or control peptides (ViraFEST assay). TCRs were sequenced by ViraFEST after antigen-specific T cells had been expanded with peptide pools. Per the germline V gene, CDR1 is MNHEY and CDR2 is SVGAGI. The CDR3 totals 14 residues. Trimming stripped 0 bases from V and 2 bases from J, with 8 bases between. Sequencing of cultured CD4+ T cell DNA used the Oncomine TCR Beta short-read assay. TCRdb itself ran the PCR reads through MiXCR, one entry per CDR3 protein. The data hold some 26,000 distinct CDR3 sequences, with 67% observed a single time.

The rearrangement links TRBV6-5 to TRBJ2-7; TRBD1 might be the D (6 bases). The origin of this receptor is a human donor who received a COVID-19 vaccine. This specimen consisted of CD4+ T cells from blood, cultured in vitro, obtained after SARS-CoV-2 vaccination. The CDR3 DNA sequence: TGTGCCAGCAGTTACTCGGGGGCTACCTACGAGCAGTACTTC. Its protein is CASSYSGATYEQYF.